This T cell receptor beta chain stems from a study of blood T cell repertoires in COVID-19. Assay used: immunoSEQ multiplex PCR; TCRdb lists only in-frame clones, some missing. This sample has roughly 100,000 clones; over 85% occur once, and the top ten carry more than 1.5%. Germline CDR1 DFQATT, CDR2 SNEGSKA (reference sequence). The ends lost 3 bases at V and 8 bases at J; junction bases unmatched: 7. This CDR3 spans 14 amino acids. Input material: peripheral blood. The gene calls are TRBV20-1 and TRBJ2-4; 10 bases are shared with TRBD2. This sequence originates from a woman in her 50s with COVID-19, enrolled during active disease. The DNA of the CDR3 is TGCAGTGCTAGTTGGATAGGACTAGCGGACATTCAGTACTTC. It codes for CSASWIGLADIQYF.